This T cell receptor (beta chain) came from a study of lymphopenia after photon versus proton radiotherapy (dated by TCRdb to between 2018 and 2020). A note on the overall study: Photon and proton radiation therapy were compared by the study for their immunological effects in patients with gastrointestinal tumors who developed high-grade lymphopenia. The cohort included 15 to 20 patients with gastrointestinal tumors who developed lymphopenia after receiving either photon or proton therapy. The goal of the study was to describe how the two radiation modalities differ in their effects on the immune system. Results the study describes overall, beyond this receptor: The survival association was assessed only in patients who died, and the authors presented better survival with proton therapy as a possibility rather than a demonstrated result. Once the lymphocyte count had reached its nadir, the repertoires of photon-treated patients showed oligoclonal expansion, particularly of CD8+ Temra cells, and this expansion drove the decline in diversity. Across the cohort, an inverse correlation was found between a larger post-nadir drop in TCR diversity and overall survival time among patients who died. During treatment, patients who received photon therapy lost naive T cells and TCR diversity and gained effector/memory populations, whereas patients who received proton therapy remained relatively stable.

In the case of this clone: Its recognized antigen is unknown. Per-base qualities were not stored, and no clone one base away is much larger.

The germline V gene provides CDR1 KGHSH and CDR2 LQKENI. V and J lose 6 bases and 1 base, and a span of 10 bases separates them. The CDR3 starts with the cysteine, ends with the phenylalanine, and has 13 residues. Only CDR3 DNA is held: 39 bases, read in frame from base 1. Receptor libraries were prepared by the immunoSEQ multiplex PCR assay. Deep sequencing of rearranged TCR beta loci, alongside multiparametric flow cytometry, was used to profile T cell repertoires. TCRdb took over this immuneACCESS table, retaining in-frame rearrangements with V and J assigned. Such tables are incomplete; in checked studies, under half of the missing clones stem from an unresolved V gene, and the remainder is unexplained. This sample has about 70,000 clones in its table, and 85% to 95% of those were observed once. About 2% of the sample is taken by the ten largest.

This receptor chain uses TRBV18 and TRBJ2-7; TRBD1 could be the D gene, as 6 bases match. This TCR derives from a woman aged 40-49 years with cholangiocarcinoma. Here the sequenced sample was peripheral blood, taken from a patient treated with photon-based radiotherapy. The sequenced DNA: TGTGCCAGCTCTCTAGACAGGTCCTACGAGCAGTACTTC. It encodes CASSLDRSYEQYF.